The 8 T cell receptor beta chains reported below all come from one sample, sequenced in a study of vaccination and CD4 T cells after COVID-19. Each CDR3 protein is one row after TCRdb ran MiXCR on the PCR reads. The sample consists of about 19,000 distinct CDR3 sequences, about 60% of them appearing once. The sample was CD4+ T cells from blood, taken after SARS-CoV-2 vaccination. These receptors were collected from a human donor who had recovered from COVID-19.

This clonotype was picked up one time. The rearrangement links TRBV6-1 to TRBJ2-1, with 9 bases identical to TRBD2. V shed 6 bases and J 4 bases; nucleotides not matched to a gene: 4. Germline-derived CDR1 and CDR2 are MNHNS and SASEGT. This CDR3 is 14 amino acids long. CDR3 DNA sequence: TGTGCCAGCAGATTGACTAGCGGATACAATGAGCAGTTCTTC. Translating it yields CASRLTSGYNEQFF.

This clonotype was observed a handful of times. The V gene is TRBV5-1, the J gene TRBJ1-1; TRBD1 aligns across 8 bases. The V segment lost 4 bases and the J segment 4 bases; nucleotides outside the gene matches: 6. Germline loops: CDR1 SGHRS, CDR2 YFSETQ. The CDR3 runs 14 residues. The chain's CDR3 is CASSPDRGRTEAFF. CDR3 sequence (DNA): TGCGCCAGCAGCCCCGACAGGGGCCGCACTGAAGCTTTCTTT. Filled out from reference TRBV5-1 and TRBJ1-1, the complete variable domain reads KAGVTQTPRYLIKTRGQQVTLSCSPISGHRSVSWYQQTPGQGLQFLFEYFSETQRNKGNFPGRFSGRQFSNSRSEMNVSTLELGDSALYLCASSPDRGRTEAFFGQGTRLTVV.

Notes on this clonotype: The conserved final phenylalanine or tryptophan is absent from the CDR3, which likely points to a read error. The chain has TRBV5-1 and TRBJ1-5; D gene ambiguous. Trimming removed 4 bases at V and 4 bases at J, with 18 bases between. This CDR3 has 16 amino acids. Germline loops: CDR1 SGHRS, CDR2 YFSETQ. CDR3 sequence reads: CASSTGDVGINQPQHL. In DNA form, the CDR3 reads TGCGCCAGCAGCACCGGGGATGTCGGGATAAATCAGCCCCAGCATCTT.

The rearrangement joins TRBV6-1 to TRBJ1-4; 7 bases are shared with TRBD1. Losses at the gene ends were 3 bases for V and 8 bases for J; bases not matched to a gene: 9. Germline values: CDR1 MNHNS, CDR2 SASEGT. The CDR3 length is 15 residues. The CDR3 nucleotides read TGTGCCAGCAGTGATGGACAGGCCGCGAGGGAAAAACTGTTTTTT. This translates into CASSDGQAAREKLFF.

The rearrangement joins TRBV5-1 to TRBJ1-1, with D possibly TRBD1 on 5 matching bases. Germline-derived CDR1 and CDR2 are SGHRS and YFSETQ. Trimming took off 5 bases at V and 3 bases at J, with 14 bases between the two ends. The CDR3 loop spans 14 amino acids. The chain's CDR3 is CASRGQGGDTEAFF. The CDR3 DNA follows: TGCGCCAGCAGAGGGCAGGGTGGGGACACTGAAGCTTTCTTT.

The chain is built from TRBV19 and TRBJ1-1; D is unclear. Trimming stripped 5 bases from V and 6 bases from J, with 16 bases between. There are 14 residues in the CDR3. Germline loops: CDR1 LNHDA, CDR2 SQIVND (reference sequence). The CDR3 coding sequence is TGTGCCAGTAGTCCTGTCTTTCGCGTTTCTGAAGCTTTCTTT. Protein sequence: CASSPVFRVSEAFF.

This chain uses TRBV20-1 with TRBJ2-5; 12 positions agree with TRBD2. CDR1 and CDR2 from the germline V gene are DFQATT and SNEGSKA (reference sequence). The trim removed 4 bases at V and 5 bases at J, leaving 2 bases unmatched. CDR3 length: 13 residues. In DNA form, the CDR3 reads TGCAGTGCTAAGACTAGCGGGAGTGAGACCCAGTACTTC. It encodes CSAKTSGSETQYF.

Here the CDR3 DNA reads TGTGCCAGCAGCTTAAGTAACACTGAAGCTTTCTTT. Its translation: CASSLSNTEAFF. This rearrangement joins TRBV12-3 or TRBV12-4 to TRBJ1-1; no definite D call. The CDR3 loop spans 12 amino acids. The V end was cut by 6 bases, the J end by 2 bases, with 7 bases between.